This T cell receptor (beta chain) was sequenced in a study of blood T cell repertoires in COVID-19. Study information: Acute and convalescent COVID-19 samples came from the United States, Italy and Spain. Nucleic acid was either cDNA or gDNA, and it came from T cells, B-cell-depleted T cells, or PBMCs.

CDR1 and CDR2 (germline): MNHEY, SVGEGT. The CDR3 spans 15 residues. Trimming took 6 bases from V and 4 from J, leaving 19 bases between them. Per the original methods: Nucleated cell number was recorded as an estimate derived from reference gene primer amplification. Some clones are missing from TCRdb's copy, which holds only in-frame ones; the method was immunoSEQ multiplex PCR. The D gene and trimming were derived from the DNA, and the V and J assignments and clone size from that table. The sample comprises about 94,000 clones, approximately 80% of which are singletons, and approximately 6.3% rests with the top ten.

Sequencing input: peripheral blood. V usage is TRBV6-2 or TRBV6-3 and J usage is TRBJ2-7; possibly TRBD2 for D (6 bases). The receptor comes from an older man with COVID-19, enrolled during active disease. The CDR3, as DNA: TGTGCCAGCAGCCGGTCCGCGGGGTGGGCGTACGAGCAGTACTTC. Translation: CASSRSAGWAYEQYF.